A selection of T cell receptor beta chains follows, all from one sample in a study of patients and donors after allogeneic stem cell transplantation. Each CDR3 protein is one row after TCRdb ran MiXCR on the RT-PCR reads. The sample shows around 150,000 distinct CDR3 sequences, about two fifths of them seen only once. The sequenced material came from blood, either unsorted or a sorted T cell fraction (not recorded which). Receptor source: a human donor who was either an allogeneic HSCT recipient or a stem cell or donor lymphocyte infusion donor (not recorded which). It is not recorded whose cells these are; they may come from a transplant donor. CDR3s include the opening cysteine and the closing phenylalanine or tryptophan. The order of the fields is V gene, D gene, J gene, clone size, CDR3 DNA, CDR3 protein. A D gene is named only where the DNA matches it firmly. Only some rows state a clone size, as once, few, many or a class for expanded clones.

TRBV6-2/TRBV6-3,NA,TRBJ2-7,few,TGTGCCACCGCCTACTACGAGCAGTACTTC,CATAYYEQYF
TRBV4-2,TRBD2,TRBJ2-7,NA,TGTGCCAGCAGCCAGGGACTAGCGGTCTCCTACGAGCAGTACTTC,CASSQGLAVSYEQYF
TRBV5-1,NA,TRBJ1-1,NA,TGCGCCAGCAGCCATGGCGAGGGAACTGAAGCTTTCTTT,CASSHGEGTEAFF
TRBV5-1,NA,TRBJ1-5,NA,TGCGCCAGCAGCAAGGGACCCGGGGAGCCCCAGCATTTT,CASSKGPGEPQHF
TRBV7-9,NA,TRBJ2-1,NA,TGTGCCAGCAGCTCCGAGCAGTTCTTC,CASSSEQFF
TRBV29-1,TRBD1,TRBJ2-1,few,TGCAGCGCCGGACGGACAGGGAAGCGGAACAATGAGCAGTTCTTC,CSAGRTGKRNNEQFF
TRBV12-3/TRBV12-4,TRBD1,TRBJ1-4,few,TGTGCCAGCACCCTCGCCTTACAGGGGTGGACTAATGAAAAACTGTTTTTT,CASTLALQGWTNEKLFF
TRBV28,NA,TRBJ1-2,few,TGTGCCAGCAGAGGGCTATCCAACTATGGCTACACCTTC,CASRGLSNYGYTF
TRBV7-9,NA,TRBJ1-1,NA,TGTGCCAGCACCCGAGTAGTAGGGGTTGGTACTGAAGCTTTCTTT,CASTRVVGVGTEAFF
TRBV7-2,NA,TRBJ2-3,NA,TGTGCCAGCAGCTTATCGACGGCTAGCACAGATACGCAGTATTTT,CASSLSTASTDTQYF
TRBV4-1,NA,TRBJ1-2,NA,TGCGCCAGCAGCCAAGATCGGGCAGGGGCTAATTGGGGCTACACCTTC,CASSQDRAGANWGYTF
TRBV6-5,NA,TRBJ2-2,NA,TGTGCCAGCAGTTACTCGAGGGGCCAGTCCGGGGAGCTGTTTTTT,CASSYSRGQSGELFF
TRBV18,NA,TRBJ1-2,few,TGTGCCAGCTCACCTAGCCTGGGGGCCTCGGTCTTC,CASSPSLGASVF
TRBV4-3,NA,TRBJ1-2,few,TGCGCCAGCAGCCAAGATCGTTTCGGGTCCAGGGTGTGGAACTATGGCTACACCTTC,CASSQDRFGSRVWNYGYTF
TRBV7-2,NA,TRBJ2-3,few,TGTGCCAGCAGCTCGAAGGACACAGATACGCAGTATTTT,CASSSKDTDTQYF
TRBV15,NA,TRBJ1-1,many,TGTGCCACCAGCAGAGATTGGGAGGACACTGAAGCTTTCTTT,CATSRDWEDTEAFF
TRBV7-9,NA,TRBJ1-3,few,TGTGCCAGCAGCCCCTGGGTAGACACCATATATTTT,CASSPWVDTIYF
TRBV25-1,NA,TRBJ1-6,NA,TGTGCCAGCAGTGAACTTGGCGCCGGGAACTCCTATAATTCACCCCTCCACTTT,CASSELGAGNSYNSPLHF
TRBV18,NA,TRBJ1-6,NA,TGTGCCAGCTCACCAGGGACCCCTAATTCACCCCTCCACTTT,CASSPGTPNSPLHF
TRBV14,NA,TRBJ2-1,NA,TGTGCCAGCAGCCAACCTTTGGGAGTTGAGCAGTTCTTC,CASSQPLGVEQFF
TRBV4-3,NA,TRBJ1-3,few,TGCGCCAGCAGCCAAGGGGGCGCTCCAAACACCATATATTTT,CASSQGGAPNTIYF
TRBV24-1,NA,TRBJ2-1,NA,TGTGCCACCAGTGATTTGTATTCAGGGATACAGTTCTTC,CATSDLYSGIQFF
TRBV25-1,NA,TRBJ1-5,NA,TGTGCCAGCAGTGGGAGGGGCGGGCCCCAGCATTTT,CASSGRGGPQHF
TRBV15,NA,TRBJ1-2,few,TGTGCCACCAGCAGGAATACGGAGGGAGGGGACGGCTACACCTTC,CATSRNTEGGDGYTF
TRBV7-2,NA,TRBJ1-1,NA,TGTGCCAGCAGCTTATACGGACATCGGGCCCTTCCTGAAGCTTTCTTT,CASSLYGHRALPEAFF
TRBV7-9,NA,TRBJ2-7,once,TGTGCCAGCAGCCCCCGAGGGAACTTCTACGAGCAGTACTTC,CASSPRGNFYEQYF
TRBV12-3/TRBV12-4,TRBD2,TRBJ2-7,NA,TGTGCCAGCAGTACTCTAGCGGGGGGGCCCTCCCACGAGCAGTACTTC,CASSTLAGGPSHEQYF
TRBV6-2/TRBV6-3,NA,TRBJ1-1,NA,TGTGCCAGCAGTTACAAGCTTAGGCTGAACACTGAAGCTTTCTTT,CASSYKLRLNTEAFF
TRBV7-6,NA,TRBJ1-1,NA,TGTGCCAGCACCCTCCACCTACCCTGGGGGAACACTGAAGCTTTCTTT,CASTLHLPWGNTEAFF
TRBV12-3/TRBV12-4,NA,TRBJ2-2,NA,TGTGCCAGCAAGGCCGGGGAGCTGTTTTTT,CASKAGELFF
TRBV28,TRBD1,TRBJ2-7,NA,TGTGCCAGCAGTGGGACAGGGAGGGAGCAGTACTTC,CASSGTGREQYF
TRBV20-1,NA,TRBJ2-7,few,TGCAGTGCTAGAGGCAGGGGGGGAGCCTACGAGCAGTACTTC,CSARGRGGAYEQYF
TRBV6-2/TRBV6-3,TRBD1,TRBJ1-5,NA,TGTGCCAGCAGTTTCGTGGACAGGGGGACCGGTCAGCCCCAGCATTTT,CASSFVDRGTGQPQHF
TRBV12-3/TRBV12-4,NA,TRBJ1-2,many,TGTGCCAGCAGTCTAACAGGGCTCCTTAACTATGGCTACACCTTC,CASSLTGLLNYGYTF
TRBV7-2,TRBD1,TRBJ1-5,NA,TGTGCCAGCAGCTCCAGACAGGGCACCCATCAGCCCCAGCATTTT,CASSSRQGTHQPQHF
TRBV25-1,NA,TRBJ2-7,few,TGTGCCAGCAGTGAATTTCCAGGGCACTACGAGCAGTACTTC,CASSEFPGHYEQYF
TRBV20-1,NA,TRBJ1-3,NA,TGCAGTGCTAGAGTCAGGGCCAACACCATATATTTT,CSARVRANTIYF
TRBV12-3/TRBV12-4,NA,TRBJ1-6,few,TGTGCCAGCACTCAATGGGCAGGGAAGCATTCACCCCTCCACTTT,CASTQWAGKHSPLHF
TRBV12-3/TRBV12-4,NA,TRBJ1-6,few,TGTGCCAGCAGTTTTGGCAGTACCAATTCACCCCTCCACTTT,CASSFGSTNSPLHF
TRBV5-4,NA,TRBJ2-2,NA,TGTGCCAGCAGCTTGACGGGGGTCAACACCGGGGAGCTGTTTTTT,CASSLTGVNTGELFF
TRBV4-2,NA,TRBJ1-1,NA,TGTGCCAGCAGCCAAGATTATGGGGGGACGAGGACTGAAGCTTTCTTT,CASSQDYGGTRTEAFF
TRBV5-1,TRBD1,TRBJ1-2,few,TGCGCCAGCAGCTTGTGGGACAGGGACTATGGCTACACCTTC,CASSLWDRDYGYTF
TRBV20-1,NA,TRBJ2-1,NA,TGCAGTGCTATTGACAATGAGCAGTTCTTC,CSAIDNEQFF
TRBV12-3/TRBV12-4,TRBD1,TRBJ1-2,few,TGTGCCAGCAGTACCCGACAGGGGCTAGGGACCTATGGCTACACCTTC,CASSTRQGLGTYGYTF
TRBV20-1,NA,TRBJ2-1,NA,TGCAGTGCTAGTCAGAGACCCAATGAGCAGTTCTTC,CSASQRPNEQFF
TRBV5-1,TRBD1,TRBJ1-6,few,TGCGCCAGCAGCTGGGGGACAGGGGGCGCCTCCTATAATTCACCCCTCCACTTT,CASSWGTGGASYNSPLHF